Below are 32 T cell receptor beta chains sequenced from a single sample in a study of T cells in localized non-small cell lung cancer. The protocol was immunoSEQ multiplex PCR, while the TCRdb copy is restricted to in-frame clones and leaves out a portion. Of about 74,000 clones listed, roughly 84% were seen once; the top ten hold 1% to 1.5%. Sequencing was performed on peripheral blood, taken before any cancer treatment. Every receptor here comes from a female donor of 60 years or more with stage I lung adenocarcinoma.

The chain joins TRBV28 to TRBJ1-1; D remains ambiguous. V was cut by 6 bases and J by 0 bases, with 8 bases left in between. CDR3 length: 13 residues. The germline gives CDR1 MDHEN, CDR2 SYDVKM. The CDR3 DNA reads TGTGCCAGCAGGACACAGCTGAACACTGAAGCTTTCTTT. Protein sequence: CASRTQLNTEAFF.

The chain couples TRBV10-3 to TRBJ2-1; 11 nucleotides align to TRBD2. The CDR3 runs to 15 residues. V was clipped by 4 bases and J by 5 bases; unmatched bases: 4. CDR1 ENHRY and CDR2 SYGVKD come from the germline V gene. The CDR3 nucleotides are TGTGCCATCAGTGCCCAGACTAGCGGGGACAATGAGCAGTTCTTC. The encoded protein is CAISAQTSGDNEQFF.

The chain has TRBV5-4 and TRBJ2-2; possibly TRBD1 for D (7 bases). V dropped 4 bases and J dropped 16 bases, with 29 bases sitting between them. The germline V gene encodes CDR1 SGHNT and CDR2 YYREEE (reference sequence). The CDR3 contains 16 residues. The CDR3 DNA follows: TGTGCCAGCAGCGAAAGACAGGGAAGGATGCAACTAGCTCCGTTTTTT. As protein: CASSERQGRMQLAPFF.

The chain couples TRBV10-3 to TRBJ2-3; D is possibly TRBD2 (5 bases). The CDR3 covers 13 residues. V shed 4 bases and J shed 4 bases, with 9 bases lying between them. The germline CDR1 and CDR2 sequences are ENHRY and SYGVKD. CDR3 sequence: CAISGADSDTQYF. As DNA, the CDR3 is TGTGCCATCAGTGGGGCGGACTCAGATACGCAGTATTTT.

The chain joins TRBV18 to TRBJ2-3; D perhaps matches TRBD2 (6 bases). The CDR3 contains 15 residues. The germline V gene encodes CDR1 KGHSH and CDR2 LQKENI. V lost 6 bases, J lost 2 bases, and 15 bases lay in between. As DNA, the CDR3 is TGTGCCAGCTCGCCCCCGGGAGAATTCACAGATACGCAGTATTTT. It translates to CASSPPGEFTDTQYF.

This chain uses TRBV7-2 with TRBJ2-5; a possible D gene is TRBD1 (6 bases). Trimming took 2 bases from V and 5 from J, leaving 12 bases between them. Germline V gene data show CDR1 as SGHTA and CDR2 as FQGNSA. This CDR3 is 14 amino acids long. The CDR3 sequence is CASSLRFRGETQYF. The DNA for the CDR3 is TGTGCCAGCAGCTTAAGGTTCAGGGGTGAGACCCAGTACTTC.

The gene calls are TRBV28 and TRBJ1-4; D is unclear. The V gene's germline CDR1 is MDHEN and CDR2 SYDVKM. V lost 6 bases to trimming and J lost 8 bases, with 10 bases between them. The CDR3 is made up of 12 amino acids. The CDR3 loop is CASSLRREKLFF. For the CDR3, the DNA is TGTGCCAGCAGCCTACGAAGGGAAAAACTGTTTTTT. The whole variable domain, remainder taken from reference TRBV28 and TRBJ1-4, is DVKVTQSSRYLVKRTGEKVFLECVQDMDHENMFWYRQDPGLGLRLIYFSYDVKMKEKGDIPEGYSVSREKKERFSLILESASTNQTSMYLCASSLRREKLFFGSGTQLSVL.

This rearrangement joins TRBV6-1 to TRBJ1-5; the match to TRBD1 covers 10 bases. This CDR3 region has 15 residues. CDR1 and CDR2 from the germline V gene are MNHNS and SASEGT. V dropped 5 bases and J dropped 6; count of bases not matched to a gene: 7. The CDR3 bases are TGTGCCAGCAGTTCGAGACAGGGGGCGGCTCAGCCCCAGCATTTT. The encoded protein is CASSSRQGAAQPQHF.

The genes are TRBV29-1 and TRBJ1-4; D uncertain. The germline V and J ends were trimmed by 2 bases and 4 bases, with 11 bases remaining between them. The CDR3 totals 14 residues. Germline V CDR1 and CDR2: SQVTM, ANQGSEA. CDR3 protein: CSVELRSINEKLFF. The CDR3 DNA sequence: TGCAGCGTTGAATTGAGATCGATTAATGAAAAACTGTTTTTT. The whole variable domain, remainder taken from reference TRBV29-1 and TRBJ1-4, is SAVISQKPSRDICQRGTSLTIQCQVDSQVTMMFWYRQQPGQSLTLIATANQGSEATYESGFVIDKFPISRPNLTFSTLTVSNMSPEDSSIYLCSVELRSINEKLFFGSGTQLSVL.

This chain connects TRBV13 to TRBJ2-5; TRBD2 is a possible D gene (5 bases). CDR1 and CDR2 from the germline V gene are PRHDT and FYEKMQ (reference sequence). V was pared by 5 bases and J by 5 bases, with 15 bases between. This CDR3 comprises 14 residues. CDR3 DNA sequence: TGTGCCAGCAGCCTCCGGGGTCCTGGTGAGACCCAGTACTTC. Translated: CASSLRGPGETQYF.

This clone was seen just once. This chain links TRBV5-1 with TRBJ2-3; D tentatively fits TRBD1 or TRBD2 (6 bases each). The germline CDR1 and CDR2 sequences are SGHRS and YFSETQ. V lost 0 bases to trimming and J lost 5 bases, with 10 bases between them. CDR3 length: 14 amino acids. This chain's CDR3 is CASSLDGGEDTQYF. The CDR3 DNA reads as TGCGCCAGCAGCTTGGACGGGGGCGAAGATACGCAGTATTTT. Looking up the rest from reference TRBV5-1 and TRBJ2-3 gives the full variable domain: KAGVTQTPRYLIKTRGQQVTLSCSPISGHRSVSWYQQTPGQGLQFLFEYFSETQRNKGNFPGRFSGRQFSNSRSEMNVSTLELGDSALYLCASSLDGGEDTQYFGPGTRLTVL.

The chain couples TRBV2 to TRBJ1-3; weak D call: TRBD1 (6 bases). Looked up from germline, CDR1 is SNHLY and CDR2 is FYNNEI. CDR3 length equals 14 residues. V lost 3 bases, J lost 3 bases, and 9 bases lay in between. The CDR3 DNA is TGTGCCAGCAGTGAGGGGGCTAGTGGAAACACCATATATTTT. As protein: CASSEGASGNTIYF.

The chain recombines TRBV18 with TRBJ2-7, with no clear D. There are 12 residues in the CDR3. V was trimmed by 3 bases and J by 0 bases, leaving 3 bases between them. Looked up from germline, CDR1 is KGHSH and CDR2 is LQKENI. The CDR3 DNA sequence: TGTGCCAGCTCACCGAACTCCTACGAGCAGTACTTC. Translated: CASSPNSYEQYF.

The chain recombines TRBV6-1 with TRBJ2-5; 13 bases fit TRBD2. The CDR3 sequence is 17 residues long. CDR1 is MNHNS and CDR2 is SASEGT in the germline V gene. J lost 1 base, V lost 3 bases, and 5 bases had no gene match. The CDR3 coding sequence is TGTGCCAGCAGTGACAGAGGACTAGCGGGGGCCCAAGAGACCCAGTACTTC. The encoded protein is CASSDRGLAGAQETQYF.

CDR3: CASSDGQSSYEQYF. CDR3 nucleotide sequence: TGTGCCAGCAGCGATGGACAGTCCTCCTACGAGCAGTACTTC. The genes are TRBV11-2 and TRBJ2-7, with a weak D call TRBD1 (6 bases). The CDR3 runs 14 residues. Germline-derived CDR1 and CDR2 are SGHAT and FQNNGV. Deletions cut 5 bases from V and 0 bases from J, with 11 bases between.

There are a few counts of this clone. The chain combines TRBV7-9 with TRBJ2-7, with D possibly TRBD2 on 6 matching bases. Germline V gene lookup returns CDR1 SEHNR and CDR2 FQNEAQ (reference sequence). V shed 6 bases and J shed 8 bases, with 23 bases lying between them. The length of the CDR3 is 15 residues. The DNA for the CDR3 is TGTGCCAGCAGTCTCTCTATCTCCGCGGGGCCCCAGCAGTACTTC. Protein product: CASSLSISAGPQQYF.

This chain joins TRBV4-2 and TRBJ2-7, with 16 bases lining up with TRBD2. Germline CDR1 is LGHNA and CDR2 is YNFKEQ. The CDR3 runs 18 residues. The V and J ends lost 3 bases and 2 bases, in that order; junction bases with no gene match: 7. In nucleotides, the CDR3 is TGTGCCAGCAGCCAGGGAGGGGGGACTAGCGGGAGGGCCTACGAGCAGTACTTC. This sequence encodes CASSQGGGTSGRAYEQYF.

The chain links TRBV4-3 to TRBJ2-1; the D gene is possibly TRBD2 (6 bases). The CDR3 has 15 amino acids. The germline V gene has CDR1 LGHNA and CDR2 YSLEER. Trimming pared 0 bases from V and 5 bases from J, leaving 11 bases between. The CDR3, as DNA: TGCGCCAGCAGCCAAGATACCGGGAGCCACAATGAGCAGTTCTTC. The encoded protein is CASSQDTGSHNEQFF.

The V gene is TRBV5-1, the J gene TRBJ2-3, with D possibly matching TRBD2 (5 bases). CDR3 length: 14 amino acids. Trimming cost V 5 bases and J 2 bases, with 12 bases left between them. Per the germline V gene, CDR1 is SGHRS and CDR2 is YFSETQ. The CDR3 spells CASRPEAHTDTQYF. The CDR3 nucleotides are TGCGCCAGCAGGCCGGAGGCGCACACAGATACGCAGTATTTT.

The chain couples TRBV7-2 to TRBJ2-7; TRBD2 matches at 13 bases. Germline V gene data show CDR1 as SGHTA and CDR2 as FQGNSA. V trimming: 0 bases; J trimming: 0 bases; junction bases outside the gene matches: 2. The CDR3 covers 17 residues. This chain's CDR3 is CASSLALAGGGSYEQYF. The DNA for the CDR3 is TGTGCCAGCAGCTTAGCACTAGCGGGAGGGGGCTCCTACGAGCAGTACTTC.

V usage is TRBV9 and J usage is TRBJ1-2, with TRBD1 identical over 7 bases. After removal of 0 bases from V and 3 bases from J, the junction contained 8 bases not matched to a gene. Per the germline V gene, CDR1 is SGDLS and CDR2 is YYNGEE. This CDR3 has 16 amino acids. The CDR3 DNA is TGTGCCAGCAGCGTAGATGGGACAGTTATTGACTATGGCTACACCTTC. Protein: CASSVDGTVIDYGYTF.

J is TRBJ1-4 and V is TRBV28; tentatively, D is TRBD1 (5 bases). Germline loops: CDR1 MDHEN, CDR2 SYDVKM. V was trimmed by 6 bases and J by 6 bases, leaving 23 bases between them. This CDR3 region has 17 residues. The CDR3 sequence: CASRTAAQGGSDEKLFF. The CDR3 DNA follows: TGTGCCAGCAGGACTGCGGCTCAGGGAGGGTCTGATGAAAAACTGTTTTTT.

In this sample, this clone turned up a few times. This chain uses TRBV18 with TRBJ1-5, with TRBD1 as a possible D gene (6 bases). Germline CDR1 reads KGHSH; CDR2 reads LQKENI. Between the trimmed V and J ends, which lost 4 bases and 7 bases, there was a span of 17 bases. CDR3 length equals 15 residues. Here the CDR3 DNA reads TGTGCCAGCTCACTAGCCTCACAGGGCCGGCAGCCCCAGCATTTT. Protein product: CASSLASQGRQPQHF.

This clone appeared a few times. V and J are TRBV4-1 and TRBJ2-7; 7 nucleotides line up with TRBD2. The V gene end was trimmed by 1 base and the J gene end by 5 bases; junction bases not matched to a gene: 20. The CDR3 runs to 19 residues. Germline V lookup: CDR1 MGHRA, CDR2 YSYEKL. CDR3 sequence (DNA): TGCGCCAGCAGCCAAGGCCGGGGGGTTGGTGGCGGCGAGAACGACGAGCAGTACTTC. As protein: CASSQGRGVGGGENDEQYF.

V usage is TRBV11-3 and J usage is TRBJ1-2; D is ambiguous. Trimming stripped 1 base from V and 0 bases from J, with 6 bases between. Germline V CDR1 and CDR2: SGHNT, YENEEA. This CDR3 has 14 residues. The CDR3 DNA reads TGTGCCAGCAGCTTAGGACATTCTAACTATGGCTACACCTTC. It specifies CASSLGHSNYGYTF.

J is TRBJ2-3 and V is TRBV28, with D possibly being TRBD2 (5 bases). Trimming stripped 3 bases from V and 4 bases from J, with 8 bases between. Per the germline V gene, CDR1 is MDHEN and CDR2 is SYDVKM. CDR3 length: 13 amino acids. CDR3 in amino acids: CASSFLASDTQYF. The CDR3 DNA follows: TGTGCCAGCAGTTTCCTAGCATCAGATACGCAGTATTTT. The full variable domain, with the rest looked up from reference TRBV28 and TRBJ2-3, is DVKVTQSSRYLVKRTGEKVFLECVQDMDHENMFWYRQDPGLGLRLIYFSYDVKMKEKGDIPEGYSVSREKKERFSLILESASTNQTSMYLCASSFLASDTQYFGPGTRLTVL.

The chain carries TRBV5-3 and TRBJ1-4, with 8 nucleotides matching TRBD1. TRBV5-3 is sorted into the ORF group, with uncertain function. V lost 3 bases and J lost 7; bases outside the gene matches: 14. This CDR3 spans 17 amino acids. CDR3 sequence reads: CARSSLPRQGRSEKLFF. The DNA of the CDR3 is TGTGCCAGAAGCTCCCTACCTAGACAGGGGCGGAGTGAAAAACTGTTTTTT.

This clone was counted only a few times. This chain connects TRBV21-1 to TRBJ1-4. TRBV21-1 is recorded as a pseudogene. This CDR3 spans 14 amino acids. The chain's CDR3 is CASNVKGFREKLFF. CDR3 coding DNA: TGTGCCAGCAATGTGAAAGGGTTTAGAGAAAAACTGTTTTTT.

For the CDR3, the DNA is TGTGCCAGCAGTCCCCCTGGCGGCATCCTAAAGACCCAGCATTTT. Protein: CASSPPGGILKTQHF. The chain links TRBV28 to TRBJ1-5; D remains ambiguous. Germline V CDR1 and CDR2: MDHEN, SYDVKM. Trimming removed 5 bases from V and 11 bases from J, with 22 bases in between. The CDR3 spans 15 residues. Based on the CDR3 plus reference TRBV28 and TRBJ1-5, the full variable domain is DVKVTQSSRYLVKRTGEKVFLECVQDMDHENMFWYRQDPGLGLRLIYFSYDVKMKEKGDIPEGYSVSREKKERFSLILESASTNQTSMYLCASSPPGGILKTQHFGDGTRLSIL.

In this sample, this clone turned up a few times. CDR3 sequence: CASSLLAQKGNEQFF. DNA of the CDR3: TGCGCCAGCAGCTTACTAGCGCAAAAGGGCAATGAGCAGTTCTTC. The chain is built from TRBV5-1 and TRBJ2-1; 7 positions agree with TRBD2. This CDR3 spans 15 amino acids. Germline assignment: CDR1 SGHRS and CDR2 YFSETQ. V trimming: 2 bases; J trimming: 6 bases; junction bases outside the gene matches: 8.

This chain connects TRBV27 to TRBJ2-1, with D possibly matching TRBD1 (6 bases). This CDR3 region has 16 residues. Germline lookup yields CDR1 MNHEY and CDR2 SMNVEV (reference sequence). Trimming took off 0 bases at V and 5 bases at J, with 14 bases between the two ends. The CDR3 sequence is CASSLSVRGFDNEQFF. Here the CDR3 DNA reads TGTGCCAGCAGTTTATCCGTCAGGGGATTCGACAATGAGCAGTTCTTC.

This clone was detected a few times. This sequence joins TRBV5-1 and TRBJ2-2; 9 nucleotides match TRBD2. After removal of 5 bases from V and 6 bases from J, the junction contained 11 bases not matched to a gene. Germline CDR1 SGHRS, CDR2 YFSETQ. The CDR3 is 16 amino acids. CDR3 in DNA: TGCGCCAGCAGAGATGGGACTAGCTGGGTTCCCGGGGAGCTGTTTTTT. It codes for CASRDGTSWVPGELFF.